This passage covers 29 T cell receptor beta chains from one sample sequenced in a study of blood T cell repertoires in COVID-19 (dated by TCRdb to about 2020). The receptor library was made with the immunoSEQ multiplex PCR assay. The source is immuneACCESS, and TCRdb retained only in-frame sequences with V and J called. Part of the clones is not carried over; for the studies checked, unresolved V genes explain less than half of this, and the remainder is unexplained. This sample holds 150,000 to 200,000 clones; approximately 80% were observed only once. 7.5% to 10% of the sample rests with the top ten. Sequencing was carried out using peripheral blood. Receptor source: a woman aged 80 or over with COVID-19, enrolled during active disease.

This clone was recorded only once. The V and J genes are TRBV6-6 and TRBJ2-3; maybe TRBD2 (5 bases). The CDR3 contains 11 residues. CDR1 and CDR2 from the germline V gene are MNHNY and SVGAGI (reference sequence). V lost 6 bases and J lost 4, with 5 bases in between. CDR3 in amino acids: CASSGADTQYF. In nucleotides, the CDR3 is TGTGCCAGCAGCGGGGCAGATACGCAGTATTTT.

This chain connects TRBV9 to TRBJ2-3; D possibly corresponds to TRBD2 (5 bases). The V end was cut by 4 bases, the J end by 4 bases, with 13 bases between. The germline CDR1 and CDR2 sequences are SGDLS and YYNGEE. CDR3 length equals 14 residues. The CDR3 sequence is CASSIRTLPDTQYF. The CDR3, as DNA: TGTGCCAGCAGCATCCGGACTTTACCAGATACGCAGTATTTT.

The sample holds a few counts of this clone. The chain employs TRBV3-1 (or the pseudogene TRBV3-2) and TRBJ2-5; D may be TRBD1 (6 bases). The germline CDR1 and CDR2 sequences are LGHDT and YNNKEL (reference sequence). V was shortened by 0 bases and J by 4 bases, with 15 bases between the two germline ends. The CDR3 contains 16 residues. CDR3 nucleotides: TGTGCCAGCAGCCAAGATCGAGGTTTCAGGGGAGAGACCCAGTACTTC. Its translation: CASSQDRGFRGETQYF.

The genes are TRBV5-4 and TRBJ2-3, with 7 positions matching TRBD2. V lost 4 bases and J lost 6; bases outside the gene matches: 14. CDR1 and CDR2 (germline): SGHNT, YYREEE (reference sequence). The CDR3 loop spans 16 amino acids. The CDR3 protein is CASSRRSGGSQDTQYF. CDR3 sequence (DNA): TGTGCCAGCAGCCGCCGCTCGGGAGGCTCACAGGATACGCAGTATTTT. Drawing the rest from reference TRBV5-4 and TRBJ2-3, the complete variable domain is ETGVTQSPTHLIKTRGQQVTLRCSSQSGHNTVSWYQQALGQGPQFIFQYYREEENGRGNFPPRFSGLQFPNYSSELNVNALELDDSALYLCASSRRSGGSQDTQYFGPGTRLTVL.

This clone turned up a few times. The J gene is TRBJ2-5, the V gene TRBV5-5; a weak D match, TRBD2 (5 bases). The V gene lost 0 bases and the J gene lost 5 bases, with 17 bases spanning the gap. Germline V gene data show CDR1 as SGHKS and CDR2 as YYEKEE (reference sequence). The CDR3 loop spans 16 amino acids. The CDR3 here is CASSLASLGGTETQYF. CDR3 DNA sequence: TGTGCCAGCAGCTTGGCCTCACTAGGAGGCACGGAGACCCAGTACTTC.

This clone was seen a single time. The chain is built from TRBV5-5 and TRBJ2-1; D might be TRBD1 (6 bases). CDR1 SGHKS and CDR2 YYEKEE come from the germline V gene (reference sequence). The CDR3 sequence is 13 residues long. The V end was cut by 5 bases, the J end by 7 bases, with 13 bases between. CDR3 nucleotide sequence: TGTGCCAGCAGTCGAGGGGGAACGAATGAGCAGTTCTTC. Protein sequence: CASSRGGTNEQFF.

The genes are TRBV19 and TRBJ1-5; a weak D match, TRBD1 (5 bases). This CDR3 region has 14 residues. The V and J ends lost 3 bases and 5 bases respectively, with 11 bases between them. CDR1 and CDR2 from the germline V gene are LNHDA and SQIVND (reference sequence). The CDR3, as DNA: TGTGCCAGTAGTATGGCAGGGTATGATCAGCCCCAGCATTTT. This translates into CASSMAGYDQPQHF.

V and J are TRBV10-3 and TRBJ1-2, with D perhaps matching TRBD1 (5 bases). CDR1 is ENHRY, CDR2 SYGVKD, per germline. This CDR3 contains 13 residues. V lost 11 bases and J lost 3, with 16 bases in between. CDR3 loop: CAASGGGDYGYTF. For the CDR3, the DNA is TGTGCCGCCTCGGGGGGGGGAGACTATGGCTACACCTTC.

This clone was observed once. The V and J genes are TRBV19 and TRBJ1-4, with 8 bases fitting TRBD1. CDR1 and CDR2 from the germline V gene are LNHDA and SQIVND (reference sequence). The CDR3 consists of 14 residues. V lost 5 bases to trimming and J lost 4 bases; unmatched junction nucleotides: 3. CDR3 region: CASSVTGVNEKLFF. In nucleotides, the CDR3 is TGTGCCAGTAGTGTGACAGGGGTTAATGAAAAACTGTTTTTT.

This chain joins TRBV7-2 and TRBJ1-5, with 7 bases that match TRBD1. V gave up 1 base and J gave up 4 bases; unmatched junction bases: 1. Germline V gene lookup returns CDR1 SGHTA and CDR2 FQGNSA. This CDR3 is built from 14 residues. Here the CDR3 reads CASSLVGQNQPQHF. CDR3 sequence (DNA): TGTGCCAGCAGCTTAGTGGGACAGAATCAGCCCCAGCATTTT.

This chain's CDR3 is CASSLGTGAGANVLTF. CDR3 in DNA: TGTGCCAGCAGCTTAGGGACAGGGGCTGGGGCCAACGTCCTGACTTTC. The rearrangement links TRBV11-2 to TRBJ2-6; TRBD1 aligns across 9 bases. The CDR3 totals 16 residues. Trimming removed 1 base from V and 2 bases from J; junction bases left unmatched: 0. Germline V lookup: CDR1 SGHAT, CDR2 FQNNGV.

The rearrangement joins TRBV18 to TRBJ1-5, with a tentative D call TRBD1 (6 bases). CDR1 and CDR2 (germline): KGHSH, LQKENI. V lost 6 bases and J 7 bases, leaving 19 bases between the germline ends. The CDR3 covers 15 residues. CDR3 protein: CASSQGRQVGQPQHF. The CDR3, as DNA: TGTGCCAGCTCCCAAGGAAGACAGGTGGGGCAGCCCCAGCATTTT.

A single count supports this clone. This chain uses TRBV15 with TRBJ2-2; 7 positions agree with TRBD1. Germline loops: CDR1 LNHNV, CDR2 YYDKDF (reference sequence). J lost 6 bases, V lost 5 bases, and 12 bases had no gene match. The CDR3 has 16 residues. The CDR3: CATSEPRQGGPGELFF. The CDR3 region has the DNA TGTGCCACCAGCGAACCCAGACAGGGCGGCCCCGGGGAGCTGTTTTTT.

V and J are TRBV4-2 and TRBJ2-1, with 14 bases aligning to TRBD2. The germline gives CDR1 LGHNA, CDR2 YNFKEQ. CDR3 size: 18 residues. The trim removed 1 base at V and 12 bases at J, leaving 14 bases unmatched. CDR3 in amino acids: CASSQAPGLAGASGGQFF. CDR3 nucleotides: TGTGCCAGCAGCCAAGCCCCGGGACTAGCGGGGGCCTCTGGGGGGCAGTTCTTC.

The chain carries TRBV29-1 and TRBJ1-3; D is uncertain. The CDR3 length is 14 residues. The germline V and J ends were trimmed by 3 bases and 7 bases, with 16 bases remaining between them. Germline CDR1 and CDR2: SQVTM and ANQGSEA. CDR3 residues: CSVDDGLRGNTIYF. CDR3 nucleotides: TGCAGCGTTGATGATGGGCTCCGCGGGAACACCATATATTTT.

J is TRBJ1-1 and V is TRBV7-2, with unresolved D. Germline V lookup: CDR1 SGHTA, CDR2 FQGNSA. This CDR3 is 13 amino acids long. Deletions cut 2 bases from V and 4 bases from J, with 8 bases between. The CDR3 DNA reads TGTGCCAGCAGCTTAAGGCAGGCCACTGAAGCTTTCTTT. It encodes CASSLRQATEAFF.

The V and J genes are TRBV3-1 (or the pseudogene TRBV3-2) and TRBJ2-1; the D is unclear. CDR3 size: 12 residues. CDR1 is LGHDT, CDR2 YNNKEL, per germline (reference sequence). The V and J ends lost 3 bases and 6 bases respectively, with 6 bases between them. The CDR3 nucleotides are TGTGCCAGCAGCCATAACGGCAATGAGCAGTTCTTC. Its translation: CASSHNGNEQFF.

V and J are TRBV5-5 and TRBJ1-6; 9 nucleotides align to TRBD1. V was pared by 7 bases and J by 7 bases, with 12 bases of the junction left unmatched. The CDR3 is 16 residues long. Germline V gene sequence: CDR1 SGHKS, CDR2 YYEKEE (reference sequence). The CDR3 reads CASSPPPTGGNSPLHF. DNA for the CDR3: TGTGCCAGCTCCCCACCCCCGACAGGGGGGAATTCACCCCTCCACTTT.

CDR3 region: CAIRPLVSTDTQYF. Here the CDR3 DNA reads TGTGCCATCCGCCCACTAGTTTCCACAGATACGCAGTATTTT. V is TRBV7-2 and J is TRBJ2-3; possible D gene TRBD2, 5 bases. V lost 10 bases and J 2 bases, leaving 16 bases between the germline ends. This CDR3 is built from 14 residues. CDR1 is SGHTA, CDR2 FQGNSA, per germline.

The V and J genes are TRBV5-4 and TRBJ1-2; 8 positions agree with TRBD1. V dropped 3 bases and J dropped 3; count of bases not matched to a gene: 7. The CDR3 is 15 residues long. CDR1 and CDR2 (germline): SGHNT, YYREEE (reference sequence). The DNA for the CDR3 is TGTGCCAGCAGCTCGGTCGGACAGGGAGACTATGGCTACACCTTC. Encoded protein: CASSSVGQGDYGYTF.

The chain joins TRBV12-3 or TRBV12-4 to TRBJ2-1, with 9 positions matching TRBD1. The CDR3 is 13 amino acids. With V trimmed by 3 bases and J by 12 bases, 6 bases remained unmatched. Written as DNA, the CDR3 is TGTGCCAGCAGTTTCCCCGGGACAGGGAGGCAGTTCTTC. This translates into CASSFPGTGRQFF.

The chain recombines TRBV9 with TRBJ1-4; possibly TRBD1 for D (6 bases). Germline CDR1 and CDR2: SGDLS and YYNGEE. The germline V and J ends were trimmed by 3 bases and 3 bases, with 9 bases remaining between them. The CDR3 spans 14 residues. As DNA, the CDR3 is TGTGCCAGCAGCGCGTCAGGGGCTAATGAAAAACTGTTTTTT. Translation: CASSASGANEKLFF.

The V and J genes are TRBV5-1 and TRBJ1-6; 7 bases align to TRBD1. Per germline, CDR1 SGHRS and CDR2 YFSETQ. With 4 bases clipped from V and 9 bases from J, the junction kept 7 bases outside the gene matches. The CDR3 runs 14 residues. In nucleotides, the CDR3 is TGCGCCAGCAGCACTGACAGGGTTGTTTCACCCCTCCACTTT. It yields the protein CASSTDRVVSPLHF.

V and J are TRBV27 and TRBJ2-6; the match to TRBD1 covers 10 bases. V gave up 8 bases and J gave up 1 base; unmatched junction bases: 8. Germline values: CDR1 MNHEY, CDR2 SMNVEV (reference sequence). The CDR3 spans 17 residues. The CDR3 spells CASGWTGGISGANVLTF. CDR3 nucleotide sequence: TGTGCCAGCGGTTGGACAGGGGGTATTTCTGGGGCCAACGTCCTGACTTTC.

This chain links TRBV15 with TRBJ1-2, with 8 bases lining up with TRBD1. V lost 0 bases and J lost 7; bases outside the gene matches: 13. The CDR3 contains 17 residues. Germline CDR1 reads LNHNV; CDR2 reads YYDKDF (reference sequence). The CDR3 sequence: CATSRDRQGAMEGGYTF. CDR3 DNA: TGTGCCACCAGCAGAGATCGGCAGGGGGCAATGGAGGGTGGCTACACCTTC.

This clone was counted a single time. This sequence joins TRBV5-8 and TRBJ1-4, with D unclear. This CDR3 comprises 15 residues. Germline CDR1 is SGHTS and CDR2 is YDEGEE. The ends were cut back, 2 bases at V and 0 bases at J, with 8 bases in the middle. The CDR3 DNA is TGTGCCAGCAGCTTTATAGCCACAACTAATGAAAAACTGTTTTTT. Its protein is CASSFIATTNEKLFF.

This clone has only one observation. The genes are TRBV14 and TRBJ1-1, with D hard to call. Per the germline V gene, CDR1 is SGHDN and CDR2 is FVKESK. CDR3 length: 13 amino acids. The V end was cut by 4 bases, the J end by 7 bases, with 13 bases between. The CDR3 coding sequence is TGTGCCAGCAGCCTCCGGACTAATCATGAAGCTTTCTTT. Its translation is CASSLRTNHEAFF.

On this clone: The same CDR3 arises from other DNA sequences in this sample as well. This chain uses TRBV27 with TRBJ2-7; a weak D match, TRBD1 (6 bases). CDR1 is MNHEY and CDR2 is SMNVEV in the germline V gene (reference sequence). This CDR3 contains 13 residues. The V gene lost 4 bases and the J gene lost 3 bases, with 10 bases spanning the gap. The DNA for the CDR3 is TGTGCCAGCAGTTATCAGGGGAGCTACGAGCAGTACTTC. This translates into CASSYQGSYEQYF.

The chain recombines TRBV6-5 with TRBJ2-5; 8 bases fit TRBD1. The CDR3 extends over 14 amino acids. The ends lost 6 bases at V and 2 bases at J; junction bases unmatched: 5. From germline, CDR1 is MNHEY and CDR2 SVGAGI. The CDR3 region is CASSRTGRQETQYF. Written as DNA, the CDR3 is TGTGCCAGCAGCCGGACAGGGAGGCAAGAGACCCAGTACTTC.